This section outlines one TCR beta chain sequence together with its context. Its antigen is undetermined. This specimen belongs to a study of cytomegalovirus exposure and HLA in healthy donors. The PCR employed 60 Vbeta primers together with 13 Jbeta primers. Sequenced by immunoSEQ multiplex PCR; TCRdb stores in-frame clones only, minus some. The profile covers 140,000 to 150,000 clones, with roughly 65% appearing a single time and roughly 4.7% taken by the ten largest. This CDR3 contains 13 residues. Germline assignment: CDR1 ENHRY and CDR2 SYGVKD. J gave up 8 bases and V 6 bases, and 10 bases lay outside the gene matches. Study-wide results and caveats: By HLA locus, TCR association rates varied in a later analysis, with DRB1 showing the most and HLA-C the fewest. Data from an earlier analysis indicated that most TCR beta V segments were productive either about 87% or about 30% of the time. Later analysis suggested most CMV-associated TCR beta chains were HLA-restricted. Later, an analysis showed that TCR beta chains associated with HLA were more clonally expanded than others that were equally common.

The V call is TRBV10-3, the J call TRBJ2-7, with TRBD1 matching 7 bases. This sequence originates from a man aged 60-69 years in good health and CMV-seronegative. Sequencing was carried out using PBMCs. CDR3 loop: CAIRGDSGRQQYF. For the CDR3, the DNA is TGTGCCATCAGGGGGGACAGCGGTAGGCAGCAGTACTTC.